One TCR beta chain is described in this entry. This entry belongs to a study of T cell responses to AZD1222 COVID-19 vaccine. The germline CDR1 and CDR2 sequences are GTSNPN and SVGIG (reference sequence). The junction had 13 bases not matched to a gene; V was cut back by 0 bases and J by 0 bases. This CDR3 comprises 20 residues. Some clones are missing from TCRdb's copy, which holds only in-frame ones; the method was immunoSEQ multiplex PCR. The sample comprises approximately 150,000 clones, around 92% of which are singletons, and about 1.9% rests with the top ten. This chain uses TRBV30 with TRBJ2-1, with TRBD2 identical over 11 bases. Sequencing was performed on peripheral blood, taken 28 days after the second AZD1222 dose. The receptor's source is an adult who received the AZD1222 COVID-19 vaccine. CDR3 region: CAWSVRLGSGGESSYNEQFF. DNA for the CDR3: TGTGCCTGGAGTGTACGGCTGGGTAGCGGGGGGGAAAGCTCCTACAATGAGCAGTTCTTC.